This TCR beta chain comes out of a study of cytomegalovirus exposure and HLA in healthy donors. Across the whole study: The study placed approximately 78% of its roughly 410 genotyped donors in the Caucasian-associated ancestry cluster.

Both 60 Vbeta primers and 13 Jbeta primers went into the PCR. The repertoire was sequenced with immunoSEQ multiplex PCR; TCRdb's copy has only in-frame clones and lacks some. This table has 150,000 or so clones, less than 90% appearing once. The CDR3 consists of 23 residues. The material sequenced was PBMCs. This TCR came from a man between 18 and 35 years old in good health and CMV-seronegative. The V and J genes are TRBV21-1 and TRBJ2-2; TRBD2 reflects the table's D call only, with no check against the DNA. TRBV21-1 is annotated as a pseudogene. CDR3 coding DNA: TGTGCCAGCAGCAAAGACCGCCCGGACGGACTAGCGGAAACTCGCGAACACACCGGGGAGCTGTTTTTT. Translating gives CASSKDRPDGLAETREHTGELFF.